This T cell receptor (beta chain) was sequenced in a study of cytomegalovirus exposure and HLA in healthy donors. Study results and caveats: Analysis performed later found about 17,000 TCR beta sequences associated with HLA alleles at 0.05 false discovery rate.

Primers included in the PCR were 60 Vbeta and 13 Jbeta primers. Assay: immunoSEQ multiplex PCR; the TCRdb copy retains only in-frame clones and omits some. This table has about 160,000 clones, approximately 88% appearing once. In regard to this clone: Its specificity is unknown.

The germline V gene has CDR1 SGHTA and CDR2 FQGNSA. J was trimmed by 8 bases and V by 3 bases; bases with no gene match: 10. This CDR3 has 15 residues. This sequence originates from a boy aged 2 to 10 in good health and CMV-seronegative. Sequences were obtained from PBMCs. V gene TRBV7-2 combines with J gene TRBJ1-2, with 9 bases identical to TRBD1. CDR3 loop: CASSFGTGSRSGYTF. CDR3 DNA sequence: TGTGCCAGCAGCTTCGGGACAGGGAGCAGAAGCGGCTACACCTTC.